The entry that follows covers one T cell receptor beta chain sequence. As processed by the authors: Amplifying reference gene primers gave estimates of nucleated cell counts. Using immunoSEQ multiplex PCR, the repertoire was profiled, and TCRdb retains in-frame clones only, with some absent. The V and J calls and clone size come from that table; D and trimming were worked out from the DNA. Of some 320,000 clones listed, almost 85% are singletons. Trimming cost V 3 bases and J 3 bases; bases outside gene matches: 4. Per germline, CDR1 DFQATT and CDR2 SNEGSKA (reference sequence). This CDR3 has 14 residues. This entry belongs to a study of blood T cell repertoires in COVID-19. Turning to the study itself: In each case, the material was cDNA or gDNA derived from T cells, B-cell-depleted T cells, or PBMCs.

Sequencing input: peripheral blood. The clonotype originates from a human donor in a cohort sampled during active COVID-19. J is TRBJ2-7 and V is TRBV20-1, with 11 nucleotides matching TRBD2. The CDR3 reads CSASETSGGYEQYF. The CDR3 region has the DNA TGCAGTGCTAGTGAAACTAGCGGGGGCTACGAGCAGTACTTC.